This entry describes one T cell receptor (beta chain). Its cognate antigen is unknown. These data are taken from a study of CD8+CD57+ T cells in acquired aplastic anemia. Study at large: On average, sorted CD4+ and CD8+ cells gave about 3.1 ug of DNA. For CD4+ cells, healthy donors had an average of about 9.9 million reads.

The study profiled TCR beta VDJ and CDR3 using genomic DNA as template. TCRdb ran MiXCR on the reads and lists one entry per CDR3 protein. Found here are approximately 170,000 distinct CDR3 sequences, 50% to 55% of them singletons; the top ten hold roughly 15%. Trimming took off 5 bases at V and 4 bases at J, with 8 bases between the two ends. Germline V CDR1 and CDR2: ENHRY, SYGVKD. CDR3 length: 12 amino acids. Points from the study as a whole: Comparison of patients with controls identified some 29 shared CD8+ CDR3 sequences. The CD8+ Simpson's diversity of patients and controls was not significantly different.

The J gene is TRBJ1-1, the V gene TRBV10-3; D remains ambiguous. Sequencing was performed on sorted CD4+, CD8+, or CD8+CD57+ T cells (not recorded which) from PBMCs. This sequence was found in a human donor in good health, serving as a control. This CDR3 is CAISTGATEAFF. The CDR3 DNA follows: TGTGCCATCAGTACGGGTGCCACTGAAGCTTTCTTT.